Presented here are 19 T cell receptor beta chains from one specimen sequenced in a study of blood T cells in healthy people across ages. Combining a sample-barcoded 5' primer with a J-beta primer mix, a second PCR ran for roughly 7 to 11 cycles. TCRdb independently ran MiXCR on the 5' RACE reads; one entry per CDR3 protein. This sample has 630,000 or so distinct CDR3 sequences, with about 30% found just once. Sequencing was done on a sample of blood. The receptors were gathered from a woman older than 75 in good health.

A word on this clonotype: A much larger clone is a single base away; this may be a read error. The chain uses TRBV20-1 and TRBJ1-5; D gene uncertain. With 0 bases removed from V and 7 bases from J, the gap between germline ends came to 10 bases. CDR1 and CDR2 (germline): DFQATT, SNEGSKA (reference sequence). This CDR3 contains 13 residues. The CDR3 sequence: CSARDSPKQPQHF. In DNA, the CDR3 is TGCAGTGCTAGAGATTCCCCCAAGCAGCCCCAGCATTTT.

This clonotype has a count of ten or more. The chain links TRBV7-9 to TRBJ2-5; 10 bases fit TRBD1. J was trimmed by 5 bases and V by 3 bases; bases with no gene match: 6. This CDR3 has 15 amino acids. CDR1 is SEHNR, CDR2 FQNEAQ, per germline (reference sequence). CDR3 coding DNA: TGTGCCAGCAGCTTCCAGACAGGGGGCAAGGAGACCCAGTACTTC. This gives the protein CASSFQTGGKETQYF.

This clonotype was found many times. The chain recombines TRBV7-3 with TRBJ1-2; 10 bases fit TRBD1. The CDR3 has 15 amino acids. The germline V gene has CDR1 SGHTA and CDR2 FQGTGA. After removal of 5 bases from V and 5 bases from J, the junction contained 8 bases not matched to a gene. The CDR3 DNA reads as TGTGCCAGCAGCCAAGGGACAGGGGTCGGATATGGCTACACCTTC. As protein: CASSQGTGVGYGYTF.

The chain carries TRBV7-6 and TRBJ2-2; no firm D call. The V end was cut by 5 bases, the J end by 5 bases, with 12 bases between. Germline V gene lookup returns CDR1 SGHVS and CDR2 FNYEAQ. The CDR3 contains 14 residues. For the CDR3, the DNA is TGTGCCAGCAGCGAAAGGACGGTTACCGGGGAGCTGTTTTTT. Its protein is CASSERTVTGELFF. Supplemented by reference TRBV7-6 and TRBJ2-2, the full variable domain reads GAGVSQSPRYKVTKRGQDVALRCDPISGHVSLYWYRQALGQGPEFLTYFNYEAQQDKSGLPNDRFSAERPEGSISTLTIQRTEQRDSAMYRCASSERTVTGELFFGEGSRLTVL.

This clonotype appeared many times. The chain employs TRBV6-5 and TRBJ1-5, with D perhaps TRBD1 (5 bases). V was pared by 5 bases and J by 7 bases, with 15 bases between. The CDR3 runs 14 residues. The germline V gene encodes CDR1 MNHEY and CDR2 SVGAGI. Here the CDR3 DNA reads TGTGCCAGCAGTCCGGGGCGTCTTGGGCAGCCCCAGCATTTT. This translates into CASSPGRLGQPQHF.

This clonotype showed up many times. V and J are TRBV29-1 and TRBJ1-5, with 10 bases aligning to TRBD1. Germline CDR1 is SQVTM and CDR2 is ANQGSEA. Trimming cost V 6 bases and J 3 bases; bases outside gene matches: 11. CDR3 length: 16 amino acids. The CDR3 coding sequence is TGCAGCGTGGTCATTTCGGGACAGGGGAACAATCAGCCCCAGCATTTT. This gives the protein CSVVISGQGNNQPQHF.

This clonotype was picked up many times. The chain has TRBV18 and TRBJ2-1; TRBD1 matches at 11 bases. Per the germline V gene, CDR1 is KGHSH and CDR2 is LQKENI. The CDR3 runs to 14 residues. V lost 6 bases, J lost 6 bases, and 4 bases stayed unmatched. DNA of the CDR3: TGTGCCAGCTCGACGGGACAGGGGGGCAATGAGCAGTTCTTC. Protein: CASSTGQGGNEQFF.

This clonotype was observed at least ten times. The J gene is TRBJ1-6, the V gene TRBV7-8; D uncertain. Trimming stripped 5 bases from V and 8 bases from J, with 19 bases between. The germline gives CDR1 SGHVS, CDR2 FQNEAQ. The CDR3 is 16 amino acids. CDR3 in DNA: TGTGCCAGCAGCCCCGGGCGAGGGCCTGGGGATTCACCCCTCCACTTT. Its translation: CASSPGRGPGDSPLHF.

This clonotype was seen repeatedly, ten times or more. The rearrangement links TRBV7-2 to TRBJ1-2, with D unresolved. Per the germline V gene, CDR1 is SGHTA and CDR2 is FQGNSA. Between the trimmed V and J ends, which lost 1 base and 3 bases, there was a span of 9 bases. The CDR3 consists of 14 residues. CDR3 coding DNA: TGTGCCAGCAGCTTAGTAGGGTTGGACTATGGCTACACCTTC. The encoded protein is CASSLVGLDYGYTF.

In this sample, this clonotype turned up many times. The chain couples TRBV10-3 to TRBJ1-5; D uncertain. The CDR3 has 15 amino acids. Germline loops: CDR1 ENHRY, CDR2 SYGVKD. V lost 4 bases and J 0 bases, leaving 10 bases between the germline ends. CDR3 sequence reads: CAISVTDGSNQPQHF. CDR3 bases: TGTGCCATCAGTGTTACCGACGGTAGCAATCAGCCCCAGCATTTT.

The chain employs TRBV10-3 and TRBJ1-1, with TRBD1 as a possible D gene (5 bases). The CDR3 totals 17 residues. Trimming shortened V by 6 bases and J by 0 bases, and 20 bases separated the two germline ends. Germline V gives CDR1 ENHRY, CDR2 SYGVKD. The CDR3 spells CAIRSGTETAMNTEAFF. As DNA, the CDR3 is TGTGCCATCAGGTCCGGGACGGAGACCGCAATGAACACTGAAGCTTTCTTT.

The V gene is TRBV20-1, the J gene TRBJ2-1, with 9 bases fitting TRBD2. The CDR3 contains 17 residues. J gave up 5 bases and V 6 bases, and 17 bases lay outside the gene matches. The germline CDR1 and CDR2 sequences are DFQATT and SNEGSKA (reference sequence). CDR3 in amino acids: CSAHWRGGRRLNNEQFF. CDR3 bases: TGCAGTGCCCACTGGCGGGGGGGGCGGAGATTGAACAATGAGCAGTTCTTC.

This clonotype showed up just a few times. V is TRBV6-4 and J is TRBJ1-1, with no clear D. The CDR3 loop spans 13 amino acids. Per the germline V gene, CDR1 is MRHNA and CDR2 is SNTAGT. V dropped 4 bases and J dropped 3 bases, with 9 bases sitting between them. For the CDR3, the DNA is TGTGCCAGCAGTGCGGAGAGGGACACTGAAGCTTTCTTT. Amino acids: CASSAERDTEAFF.

This clonotype has just a few counts. The chain carries TRBV6-5 and TRBJ2-2, with D tentatively TRBD1 (5 bases). The CDR3 has 15 residues. CDR1 and CDR2 from the germline V gene are MNHEY and SVGAGI. Between the trimmed V and J ends, which lost 0 bases and 6 bases, there was a span of 11 bases. CDR3 sequence: CASSYSQGVPGELFF. As DNA, the CDR3 is TGTGCCAGCAGTTACTCGCAGGGTGTCCCCGGGGAGCTGTTTTTT.

This clonotype was seen ten or more times. V usage is TRBV7-2 and J usage is TRBJ1-6; D is perhaps TRBD1 (6 bases). The CDR3 runs to 16 residues. Germline CDR1 SGHTA, CDR2 FQGNSA. V lost 3 bases to trimming and J lost 0 bases, with 9 bases between them. CDR3 DNA sequence: TGTGCCAGCAGCTTCCGGGACACCTCCTATAATTCACCCCTCCACTTT. Amino acid sequence: CASSFRDTSYNSPLHF.

This clonotype was seen many times. The rearrangement links TRBV2 to TRBJ2-1; the match to TRBD1 covers 12 bases. This CDR3 is 15 amino acids long. Germline CDR1 SNHLY, CDR2 FYNNEI. J was trimmed by 8 bases and V by 3 bases; bases with no gene match: 5. This chain's CDR3 is CASSDRDRGLDEQFF. In DNA form, the CDR3 reads TGTGCCAGCAGTGATAGGGACAGGGGGCTCGATGAGCAGTTCTTC. The full variable domain, in which reference TRBV2 and TRBJ2-1 provide the parts outside the CDR3, is EPEVTQTPSHQVTQMGQEVILRCVPISNHLYFYWYRQILGQKVEFLVSFYNNEISEKSEIFDDQFSVERPDGSNFTLKIRSTKLEDSAMYFCASSDRDRGLDEQFFGPGTRLTVL.

In its sample, this clonotype was seen many times. This chain connects TRBV7-9 to TRBJ1-2, with 9 bases that match TRBD1. CDR3 length: 14 amino acids. Unmatched junction bases numbered 5, after V lost 2 bases and J lost 7 bases. CDR1 SEHNR and CDR2 FQNEAQ come from the germline V gene (reference sequence). CDR3 sequence reads: CASSLWTGVFGYTF. CDR3 bases: TGTGCCAGCAGCTTATGGACAGGGGTTTTTGGCTACACCTTC.

Many counts were recorded for this clonotype. CDR3 DNA sequence: TGCGCCAGCAGCCCCCAAGGACAGGATGGCTACACCTTC. Its protein is CASSPQGQDGYTF. This chain connects TRBV5-1 to TRBJ1-2; 7 nucleotides line up with TRBD1. V was pared by 4 bases and J by 6 bases, with 6 bases of the junction left unmatched. Germline CDR1 reads SGHRS; CDR2 reads YFSETQ. The length of the CDR3 is 13 residues.

Remarks on this clonotype: Because the CDR3 is missing its conserved closing phenylalanine or tryptophan, this is likely a read error. V is TRBV6-5 and J is TRBJ2-5; possible D gene TRBD2, 5 bases. Trimming left V 4 bases short and J 1 base short, with 10 bases between. CDR3 length equals 14 residues. Germline V lookup: CDR1 MNHEY, CDR2 SVGAGI. CDR3 in amino acids: CASSSGLSQETQYL. The CDR3 DNA reads as TGTGCCAGCAGTTCAGGACTGTCCCAAGAGACCCAGTACTTA.